This T cell receptor beta chain is drawn from a study of T cell repertoires in cytomegalovirus infection. Findings and limits, study-wide: The ex vivo response was dominated by HLA-C-restricted CMV-specific TCR beta clonotypes. CMV carriers with the relevant HLA were identified by cumulative public TCR beta family frequency.

Turning to this clonotype: The antigen is not known.

V shed 7 bases and J shed 6 bases, with 14 bases lying between them. Germline loops: CDR1 SGHRS, CDR2 YFSETQ. This CDR3 has 12 amino acids. TCRdb reprocessed the reads with MiXCR, giving one entry per CDR3 protein. The sample has 300,000 or so distinct CDR3 sequences, around 25% seen once. Sample: PBMCs. This receptor was obtained from a human donor in good health (CMV status not recorded). Some clones in this sample may be carry-over from other donors' samples. V gene TRBV5-1 combines with J gene TRBJ2-7; unclear D gene. CDR3 sequence: CASSQVSTEQYF. The CDR3 nucleotides are TGCGCCAGCTCGCAAGTTAGTACCGAGCAGTACTTC.